One and the same sample provided the 18 T cell receptor beta chains below, sequenced in a study of T-cell memory formation after mild COVID-19 (dated by TCRdb to the early 2020s). Libraries were constructed by 5' RACE. Sequenced on an Illumina NovaSeq 6000. TCRdb passed the public sequencing reads through fastp at Q25 and MiXCR, retaining productive beta sequences. Each entry merges the rows of one CDR3 protein and shows their most common DNA and genes. Recorded for this sample are about 190,000 distinct CDR3 sequences; about 16% of them occurred a single time. The ten biggest clones cover 2% to 3% of the sample. Sequencing used PBMCs or a T cell subset sorted from them (not recorded which). The receptors derive from an adult woman who had mild COVID-19 (a few samples of this study predate the infection). The sample titles of this study are shuffled in the database, so cell type and time point are left out; the donor was told from shared clones.

The chain employs TRBV7-7 and TRBJ2-1; 11 bases fit TRBD2. The germline gives CDR1 SSHAT, CDR2 FNYEAQ (reference sequence). The V gene end was trimmed by 5 bases and the J gene end by 7 bases; junction bases not matched to a gene: 10. This CDR3 region has 16 residues. The CDR3 DNA reads TGTGCCAGCAGCCCACTAGCGGGGGCCGGCGGAAATGAGCAGTTCTTC. Its protein product is CASSPLAGAGGNEQFF.

This clonotype has just a few counts. The chain joins TRBV11-3 to TRBJ1-1; D is ambiguous. The CDR3 is 14 amino acids. Looked up from germline, CDR1 is SGHNT and CDR2 is YENEEA. The V end lost 0 bases, the J end lost 1 base, and 6 bases lay between the germline ends. The CDR3 coding sequence is TGTGCCAGCAGCTTAGATACAGCGAACACTGAAGCTTTCTTT. Protein product: CASSLDTANTEAFF. Using reference TRBV11-3 and TRBJ1-1 for the parts outside the CDR3, the full variable domain is EAGVVQSPRYKIIEKKQPVAFWCNPISGHNTLYWYLQNLGQGPELLIRYENEEAVDDSQLPKDRFSAERLKGVDSTLKIQPAELGDSAVYLCASSLDTANTEAFFGQGTRLTVV.

This clonotype has more than one count but fewer than ten. V usage is TRBV12-3 or TRBV12-4 and J usage is TRBJ2-1; the D gene is possibly TRBD2 (6 bases). The V end was cut by 7 bases, the J end by 3 bases, with 13 bases between. The CDR3 runs to 14 residues. In DNA, the CDR3 is TGTGCCAGCACCCCGGGACTCGTCTACAATGAGCAGTTCTTC. Protein: CASTPGLVYNEQFF.

This clonotype was seen only a few times. The genes are TRBV15 and TRBJ2-7; tentatively, D is TRBD1 or TRBD2 (7 bases each). Trimming took 3 bases from V and 7 from J, leaving 22 bases between them. Per the germline V gene, CDR1 is LNHNV and CDR2 is YYDKDF (reference sequence). CDR3 length equals 16 residues. The CDR3 DNA is TGTGCCACCAGCAGGGGGGGGACAGTGGCCCTTCGGGAGCAGTACTTC. Amino acids: CATSRGGTVALREQYF.

This chain joins TRBV29-1 and TRBJ1-4; no definite D call. V was clipped by 4 bases and J by 3 bases, with 9 bases between them. This CDR3 is 13 amino acids long. The V gene's germline CDR1 is SQVTM and CDR2 ANQGSEA. The CDR3 bases are TGCAGCGTTGCGGAGATGGCTAATGAAAAACTGTTTTTT. It is translated as CSVAEMANEKLFF.

The CDR3: CASKGYEQYV. In nucleotides, the CDR3 is TGTGCCAGCAAGGGGTACGAGCAGTACGTC. This sequence joins TRBV28 and TRBJ2-7; D might be TRBD1 (5 bases). In germline, CDR1 is MDHEN, CDR2 SYDVKM. V lost 7 bases, J lost 4 bases, and 5 bases lay in between. The CDR3 consists of 10 residues.

The table lists this clonotype with a count of one. One end of the junction is discordant with germline, which a read error may explain. The chain links TRBV27 to TRBJ2-5; tentatively, D is TRBD2 (5 bases). The CDR3 totals 13 residues. Per germline, CDR1 MNHEY and CDR2 SMNVEV (reference sequence). The DNA for the CDR3 is TGTGCCAGCAGACTTGGAGTTTGGGAGACACAGTACTTC. Translated, it gives CASRLGVWETQYF.

The rearrangement uses TRBV19 and TRBJ2-7, with 9 nucleotides matching TRBD1. The ends lost 3 bases at V and 5 bases at J; junction bases unmatched: 5. This CDR3 spans 14 amino acids. Germline lookup yields CDR1 LNHDA and CDR2 SQIVND (reference sequence). CDR3 sequence: CASSIHRDRDEQYF. In nucleotides, the CDR3 is TGTGCCAGTAGTATTCACAGGGACAGGGACGAGCAGTACTTC.

The sample holds a few counts of this clonotype. The chain links TRBV28 to TRBJ2-1; TRBD2 matches at 10 bases. V was clipped by 6 bases and J by 5 bases; unmatched bases: 10. Germline V gives CDR1 MDHEN, CDR2 SYDVKM. This CDR3 is 16 amino acids long. The CDR3 DNA reads as TGTGCCAGCAGCCTAGCAGGACTAGCGGCAAACAATGAGCAGTTCTTC. Translated, it gives CASSLAGLAANNEQFF.

This clonotype has a count of ten or more. This chain's CDR3 is CASTGQSYEQYF. The CDR3 nucleotides are TGTGCCAGCACCGGACAGTCCTACGAGCAGTACTTC. The chain has TRBV6-6 and TRBJ2-7; TRBD1 is a possible D gene (6 bases). V was clipped by 7 bases and J by 1 base, with 8 bases between them. Germline V gene data show CDR1 as MNHNY and CDR2 as SVGAGI (reference sequence). The CDR3 is made up of 12 amino acids.

The chain carries TRBV7-2 and TRBJ2-1, with 8 bases that match TRBD2. The ends lost 4 bases at V and 5 bases at J; junction bases unmatched: 4. The germline gives CDR1 SGHTA, CDR2 FQGNSA. The CDR3 spans 14 residues. As DNA, the CDR3 is TGTGCCAGCAGCTACGGACTAGCCCACAATGAGCAGTTCTTC. Its translation: CASSYGLAHNEQFF.

This clonotype has just a few counts. The J gene is TRBJ2-1, the V gene TRBV7-8; 10 bases are a match to TRBD2. This CDR3 is built from 16 residues. CDR1 is SGHVS and CDR2 is FQNEAQ in the germline V gene. V gave up 5 bases and J gave up 3 bases; unmatched junction bases: 7. The CDR3 region has the DNA TGTGCCAGCAGCCCGAGCGGGGGGGCCCTCTACAATGAGCAGTTCTTC. It yields the protein CASSPSGGALYNEQFF.

In its sample, this clonotype was seen a few times. The chain recombines TRBV5-1 with TRBJ2-5; maybe TRBD1 (6 bases). Germline loops: CDR1 SGHRS, CDR2 YFSETQ. V gave up 4 bases and J gave up 3 bases, with 7 bases separating them. The CDR3 totals 12 residues. As DNA, the CDR3 is TGCGCCAGCAGCCGGACAGAAGAGACCCAGTACTTC. This encodes CASSRTEETQYF.

In its sample, this clonotype was seen a few times. The chain carries TRBV2 and TRBJ2-4, with D tentatively TRBD1 (6 bases). Germline values: CDR1 SNHLY, CDR2 FYNNEI. The V gene lost 3 bases and the J gene lost 0 bases, with 9 bases spanning the gap. The CDR3 runs to 15 residues. CDR3 protein: CASSDWGLAKNIQYF. The CDR3 coding sequence is TGTGCCAGCAGTGATTGGGGGCTAGCCAAAAACATTCAGTACTTC.

The chain uses TRBV2 and TRBJ2-1; 8 nucleotides agree with TRBD2. With V trimmed by 7 bases and J by 2 bases, 7 bases remained unmatched. The CDR3 extends over 15 amino acids. Per germline, CDR1 SNHLY and CDR2 FYNNEI. CDR3: CASTRVGGAYNEQFF. CDR3 DNA sequence: TGTGCCAGCACCCGGGTCGGGGGGGCCTACAATGAGCAGTTCTTC.

J is TRBJ1-1 and V is TRBV11-2, with a weak D call TRBD1 (5 bases). CDR1 SGHAT and CDR2 FQNNGV come from the germline V gene. CDR3 length equals 15 residues. Trimming left V 3 bases short and J 2 bases short, with 13 bases between. Here the CDR3 reads CASSFQRTPNTEAFF. The CDR3 DNA is TGTGCCAGCAGCTTTCAGCGGACACCTAACACTGAAGCTTTCTTT.

J is TRBJ2-3 and V is TRBV15; TRBD2 matches 9 bases. Trimming cost V 2 bases and J 1 base; bases outside gene matches: 4. CDR3 length: 16 amino acids. The V gene's germline CDR1 is LNHNV and CDR2 YYDKDF (reference sequence). This CDR3 is CATSRTSSGGTDTQYF. The DNA for the CDR3 is TGTGCCACCAGCAGAACCTCTAGCGGGGGCACAGATACGCAGTATTTT.

This clonotype was seen ten or more times. The chain joins TRBV20-1 to TRBJ2-1; 9 nucleotides line up with TRBD1. The CDR3 runs to 13 residues. After removal of 8 bases from V and 4 bases from J, the junction contained 6 bases not matched to a gene. Germline CDR1 reads DFQATT; CDR2 reads SNEGSKA (reference sequence). Here the CDR3 reads CSQQGASYNEQFF. In nucleotides, the CDR3 is TGCAGTCAACAGGGGGCCTCGTACAATGAGCAGTTCTTC.